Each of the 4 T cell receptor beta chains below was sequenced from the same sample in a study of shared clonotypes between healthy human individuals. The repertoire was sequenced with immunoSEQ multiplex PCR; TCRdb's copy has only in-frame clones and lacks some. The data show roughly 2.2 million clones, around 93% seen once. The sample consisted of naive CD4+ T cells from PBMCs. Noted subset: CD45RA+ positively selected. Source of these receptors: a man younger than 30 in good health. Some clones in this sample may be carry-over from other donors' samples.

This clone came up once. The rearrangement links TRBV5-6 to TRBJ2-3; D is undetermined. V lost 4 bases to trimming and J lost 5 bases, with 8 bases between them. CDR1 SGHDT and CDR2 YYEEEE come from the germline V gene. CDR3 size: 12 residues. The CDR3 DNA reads TGTGCCAGCAGCCAGACCCAAGATACGCAGTATTTT. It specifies CASSQTQDTQYF.

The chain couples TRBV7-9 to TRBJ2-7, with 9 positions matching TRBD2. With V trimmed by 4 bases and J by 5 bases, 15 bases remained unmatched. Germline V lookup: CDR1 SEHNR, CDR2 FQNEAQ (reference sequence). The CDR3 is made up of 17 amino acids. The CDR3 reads CASSSGTSTPGRNEQYF. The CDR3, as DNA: TGTGCCAGCAGCTCGGGGACTAGCACCCCAGGTCGTAACGAGCAGTACTTC.

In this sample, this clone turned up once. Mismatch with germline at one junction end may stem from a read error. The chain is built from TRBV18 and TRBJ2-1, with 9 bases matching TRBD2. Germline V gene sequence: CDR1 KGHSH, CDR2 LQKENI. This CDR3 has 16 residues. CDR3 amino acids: CASSPPQRGAYNEQFF. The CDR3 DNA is TGTGCCAGCTCGCCACCCCAGCGGGGGGCCTACAATGAGCAGTTCTTC.

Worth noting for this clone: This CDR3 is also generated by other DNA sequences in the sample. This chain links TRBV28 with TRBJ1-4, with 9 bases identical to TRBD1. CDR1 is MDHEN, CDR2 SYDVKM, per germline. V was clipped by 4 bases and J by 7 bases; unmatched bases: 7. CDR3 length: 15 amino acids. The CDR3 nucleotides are TGTGCCAGCAGTTCCCCGGGACAGGGTGGTGAAAAACTGTTTTTT. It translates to CASSSPGQGGEKLFF.